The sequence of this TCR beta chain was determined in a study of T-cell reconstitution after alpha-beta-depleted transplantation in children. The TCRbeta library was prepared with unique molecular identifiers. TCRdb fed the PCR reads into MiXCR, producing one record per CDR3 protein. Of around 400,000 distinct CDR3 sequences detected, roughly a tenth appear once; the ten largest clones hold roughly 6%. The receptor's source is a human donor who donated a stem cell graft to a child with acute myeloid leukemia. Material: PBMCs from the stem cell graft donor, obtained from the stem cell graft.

In nucleotides, the CDR3 is TGTGCCAGCAGAAGGACTAGCGGGGGGGTCGCGAACACCGGGGAGCTGTTTTTT. Protein sequence: CASRRTSGGVANTGELFF. The chain has TRBV12-3 or TRBV12-4 and TRBJ2-2; TRBD2 matches 15 bases. The CDR3 is 18 residues long. The trim removed 6 bases at V and 0 bases at J, leaving 5 bases unmatched.